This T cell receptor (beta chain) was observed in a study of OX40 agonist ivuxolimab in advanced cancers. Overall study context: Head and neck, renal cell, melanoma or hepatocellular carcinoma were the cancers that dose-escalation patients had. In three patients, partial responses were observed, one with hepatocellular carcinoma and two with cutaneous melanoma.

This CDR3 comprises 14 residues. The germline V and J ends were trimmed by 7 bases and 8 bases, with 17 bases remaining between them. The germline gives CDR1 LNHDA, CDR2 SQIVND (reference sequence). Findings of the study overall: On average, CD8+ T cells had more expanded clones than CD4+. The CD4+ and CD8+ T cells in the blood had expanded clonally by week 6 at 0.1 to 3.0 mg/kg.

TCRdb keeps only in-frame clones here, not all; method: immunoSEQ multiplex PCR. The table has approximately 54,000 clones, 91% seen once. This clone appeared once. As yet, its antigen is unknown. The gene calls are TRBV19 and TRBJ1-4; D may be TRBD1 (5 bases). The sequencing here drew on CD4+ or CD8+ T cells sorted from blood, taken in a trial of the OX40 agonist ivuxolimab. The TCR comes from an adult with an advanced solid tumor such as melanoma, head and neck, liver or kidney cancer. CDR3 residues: CASIGRDREEKLFF. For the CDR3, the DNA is TGTGCCAGTATAGGGAGGGACCGGGAAGAAAAACTGTTTTTT.